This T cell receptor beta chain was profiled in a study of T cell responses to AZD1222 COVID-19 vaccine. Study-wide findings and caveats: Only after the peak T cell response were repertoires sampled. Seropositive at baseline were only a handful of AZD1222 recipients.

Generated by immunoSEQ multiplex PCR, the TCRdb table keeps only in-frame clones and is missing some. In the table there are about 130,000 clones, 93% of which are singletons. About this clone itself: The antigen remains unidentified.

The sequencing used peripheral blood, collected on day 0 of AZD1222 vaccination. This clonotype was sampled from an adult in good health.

The CDR3 loop is CATQDRDGYTF. In nucleotides, the CDR3 is TGTGCCACCCAGGACAGGGATGGCTACACCTTC. V usage is TRBV28 and J usage is TRBJ1-2, with 8 bases that match TRBD1. The CDR3 covers 11 residues. The trim removed 10 bases at V and 6 bases at J, leaving 4 bases unmatched. CDR1 and CDR2 (germline): MDHEN, SYDVKM.